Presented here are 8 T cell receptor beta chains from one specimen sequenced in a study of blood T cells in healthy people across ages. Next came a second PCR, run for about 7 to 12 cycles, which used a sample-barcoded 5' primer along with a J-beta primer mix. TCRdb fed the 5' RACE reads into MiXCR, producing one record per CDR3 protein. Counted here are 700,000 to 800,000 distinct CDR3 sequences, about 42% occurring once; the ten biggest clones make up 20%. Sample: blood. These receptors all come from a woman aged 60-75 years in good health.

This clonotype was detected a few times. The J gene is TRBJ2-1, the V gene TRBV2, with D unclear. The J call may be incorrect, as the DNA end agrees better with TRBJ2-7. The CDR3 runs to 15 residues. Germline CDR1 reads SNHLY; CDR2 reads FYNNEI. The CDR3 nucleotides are TGTGCCAGCAGTCCCGATCAAAGCTCCTACAATGAGCAGTACTTC. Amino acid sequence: CASSPDQSSYNEQYF.

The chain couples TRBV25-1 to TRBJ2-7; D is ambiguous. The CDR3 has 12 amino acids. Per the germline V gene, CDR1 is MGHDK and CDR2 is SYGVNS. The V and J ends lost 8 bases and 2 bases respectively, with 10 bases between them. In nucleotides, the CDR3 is TGTGCCAGCCGGCCGACCCCCTACGAGCAGTACTTC. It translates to CASRPTPYEQYF.

For the CDR3, the DNA is TGTGCCAGCAGCCGCGGGACTAGCGGGAGTTTGTCTTACGGTGAGCAGTTCTTC. Translating gives CASSRGTSGSLSYGEQFF. The V call is TRBV14, the J call TRBJ2-1; 14 nucleotides line up with TRBD2. This CDR3 has 18 amino acids. The junction had 14 bases not matched to a gene; V was cut back by 4 bases and J by 9 bases. The germline CDR1 and CDR2 sequences are SGHDN and FVKESK. Based on the CDR3 plus reference TRBV14 and TRBJ2-1, the full variable domain is EAGVTQFPSHSVIEKGQTVTLRCDPISGHDNLYWYRRVMGKEIKFLLHFVKESKQDESGMPNNRFLAERTGGTYSTLKVQPAELEDSGVYFCASSRGTSGSLSYGEQFFGPGTRLTVL.

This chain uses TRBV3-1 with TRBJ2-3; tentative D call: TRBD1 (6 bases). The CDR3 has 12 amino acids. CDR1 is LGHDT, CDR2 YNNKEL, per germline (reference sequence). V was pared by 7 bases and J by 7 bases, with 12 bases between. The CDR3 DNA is TGTGCCAGCACAGGGGCCTCTCATACGCAGTATTTT. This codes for CASTGASHTQYF.

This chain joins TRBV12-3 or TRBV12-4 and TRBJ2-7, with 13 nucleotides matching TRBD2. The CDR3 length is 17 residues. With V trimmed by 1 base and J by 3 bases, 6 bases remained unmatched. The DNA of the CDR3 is TGTGCCAGCAGTTTAGGGACTAGCGGGAGTGTCGGCTACGAGCAGTACTTC. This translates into CASSLGTSGSVGYEQYF.

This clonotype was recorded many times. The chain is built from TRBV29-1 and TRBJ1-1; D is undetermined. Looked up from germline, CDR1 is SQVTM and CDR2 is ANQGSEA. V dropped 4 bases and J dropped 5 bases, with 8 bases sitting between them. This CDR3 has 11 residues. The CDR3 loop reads CSVGYDTEAFF. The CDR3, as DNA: TGCAGCGTTGGGTACGATACTGAAGCTTTCTTT.

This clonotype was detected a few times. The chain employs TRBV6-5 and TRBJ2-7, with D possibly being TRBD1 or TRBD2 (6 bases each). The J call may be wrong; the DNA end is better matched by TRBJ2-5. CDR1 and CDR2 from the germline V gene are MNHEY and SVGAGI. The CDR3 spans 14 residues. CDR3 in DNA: TGTGCCAGCAGCCAAGTAAGGGGGAGGGAGACCCAGTACTTC. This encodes CASSQVRGRETQYF.

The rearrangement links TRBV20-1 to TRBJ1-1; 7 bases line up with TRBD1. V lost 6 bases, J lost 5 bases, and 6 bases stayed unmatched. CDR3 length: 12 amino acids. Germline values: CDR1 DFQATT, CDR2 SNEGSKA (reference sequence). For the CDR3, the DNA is TGCAGTGCCCCCAGACAGGGAACTGAAGCTTTCTTT. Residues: CSAPRQGTEAFF.